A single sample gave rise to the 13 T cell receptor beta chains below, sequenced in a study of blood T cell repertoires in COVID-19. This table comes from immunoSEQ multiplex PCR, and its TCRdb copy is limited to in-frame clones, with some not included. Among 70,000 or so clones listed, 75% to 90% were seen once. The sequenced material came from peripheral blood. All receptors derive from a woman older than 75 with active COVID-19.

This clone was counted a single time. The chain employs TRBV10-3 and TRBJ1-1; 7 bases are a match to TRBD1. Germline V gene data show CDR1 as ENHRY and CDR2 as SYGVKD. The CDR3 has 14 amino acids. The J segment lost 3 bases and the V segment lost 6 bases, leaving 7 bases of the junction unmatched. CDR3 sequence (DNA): TGTGCCATCAGCCCAGACAGGGTGGACACTGAAGCTTTCTTT. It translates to CAISPDRVDTEAFF.

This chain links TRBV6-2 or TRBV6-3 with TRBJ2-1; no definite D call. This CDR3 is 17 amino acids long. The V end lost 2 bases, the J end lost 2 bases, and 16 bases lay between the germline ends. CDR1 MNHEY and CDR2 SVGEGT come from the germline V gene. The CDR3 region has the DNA TGTGCCAGCAGTTACCCCAGAACCTGGCTGACCTACAATGAGCAGTTCTTC. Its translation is CASSYPRTWLTYNEQFF.

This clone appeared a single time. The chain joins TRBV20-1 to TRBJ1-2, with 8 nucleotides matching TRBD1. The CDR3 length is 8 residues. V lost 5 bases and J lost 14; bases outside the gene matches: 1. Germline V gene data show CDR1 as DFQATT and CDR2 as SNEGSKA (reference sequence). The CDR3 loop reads CSAGQGTF. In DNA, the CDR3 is TGCAGTGCTGGACAGGGAACCTTC.

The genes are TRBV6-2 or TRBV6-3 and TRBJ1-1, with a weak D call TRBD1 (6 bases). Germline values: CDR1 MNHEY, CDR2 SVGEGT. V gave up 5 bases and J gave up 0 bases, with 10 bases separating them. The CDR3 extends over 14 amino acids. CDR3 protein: CASSSGQLNTEAFF. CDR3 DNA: TGTGCCAGCAGTAGCGGACAGCTGAACACTGAAGCTTTCTTT.

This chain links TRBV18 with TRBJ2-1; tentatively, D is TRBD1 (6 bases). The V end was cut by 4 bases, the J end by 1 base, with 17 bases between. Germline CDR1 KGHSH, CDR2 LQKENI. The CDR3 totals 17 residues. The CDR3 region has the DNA TGTGCCAGCTCACTTATACAGGGAAGTGGGTCCTACAATGAGCAGTTCTTC. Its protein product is CASSLIQGSGSYNEQFF.

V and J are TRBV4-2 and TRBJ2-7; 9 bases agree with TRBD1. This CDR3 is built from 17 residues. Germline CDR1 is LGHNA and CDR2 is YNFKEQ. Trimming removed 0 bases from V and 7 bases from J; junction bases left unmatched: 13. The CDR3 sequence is CASSQERHGTGTIEQYF. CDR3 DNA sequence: TGTGCCAGCAGCCAAGAAAGACACGGGACAGGGACCATTGAGCAGTACTTC.

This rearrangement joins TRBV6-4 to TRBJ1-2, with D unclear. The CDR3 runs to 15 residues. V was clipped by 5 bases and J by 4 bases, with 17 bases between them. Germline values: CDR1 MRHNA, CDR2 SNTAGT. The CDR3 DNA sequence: TGTGCCAGCAGTCCCGACATCGGGGAGAGCTATGGCTACACCTTC. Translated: CASSPDIGESYGYTF.

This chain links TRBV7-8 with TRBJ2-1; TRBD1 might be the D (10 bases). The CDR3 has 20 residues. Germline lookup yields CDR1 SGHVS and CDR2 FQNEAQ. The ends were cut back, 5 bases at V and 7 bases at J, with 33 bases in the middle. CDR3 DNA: TGTGCCAGCAGCCCCCGACAGGGGGCTTGGCTAGCGGGAACCGGAAATGAGCAGTTCTTC. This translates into CASSPRQGAWLAGTGNEQFF. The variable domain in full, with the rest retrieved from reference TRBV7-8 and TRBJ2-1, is GAGVSQSPRYKVAKRGQDVALRCDPISGHVSLFWYQQALGQGPEFLTYFQNEAQLDKSGLPSDRFFAERPEGSVSTLKIQRTQQEDSAVYLCASSPRQGAWLAGTGNEQFFGPGTRLTVL.

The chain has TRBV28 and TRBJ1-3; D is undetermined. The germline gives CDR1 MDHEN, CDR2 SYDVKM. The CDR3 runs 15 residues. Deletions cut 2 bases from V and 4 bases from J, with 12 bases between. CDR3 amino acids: CASSLRSSGGNTIYF. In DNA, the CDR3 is TGTGCCAGCAGTTTAAGGAGTTCTGGAGGAAACACCATATATTTT.

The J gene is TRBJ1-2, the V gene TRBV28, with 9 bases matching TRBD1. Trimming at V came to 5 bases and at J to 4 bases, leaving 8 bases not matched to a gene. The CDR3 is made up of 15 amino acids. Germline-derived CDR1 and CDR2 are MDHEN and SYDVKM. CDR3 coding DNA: TGTGCCAGCAGTCTGGGACAGGGTGCCAGCTATGGCTACACCTTC. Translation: CASSLGQGASYGYTF.

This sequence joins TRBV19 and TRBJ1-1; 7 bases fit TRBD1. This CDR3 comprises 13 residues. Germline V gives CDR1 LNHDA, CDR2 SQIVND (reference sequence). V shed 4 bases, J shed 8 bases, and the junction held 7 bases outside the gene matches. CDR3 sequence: CASSTTGRAEAFF. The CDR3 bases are TGTGCCAGTAGTACGACAGGGCGGGCCGAAGCTTTCTTT.

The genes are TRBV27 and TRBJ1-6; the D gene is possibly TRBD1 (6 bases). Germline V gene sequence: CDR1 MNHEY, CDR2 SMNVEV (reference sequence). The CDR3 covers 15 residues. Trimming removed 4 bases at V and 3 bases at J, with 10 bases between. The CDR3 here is CASSSPGHYNSPLHF. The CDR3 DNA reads TGTGCCAGCAGTTCTCCGGGACACTATAATTCACCCCTCCACTTT.

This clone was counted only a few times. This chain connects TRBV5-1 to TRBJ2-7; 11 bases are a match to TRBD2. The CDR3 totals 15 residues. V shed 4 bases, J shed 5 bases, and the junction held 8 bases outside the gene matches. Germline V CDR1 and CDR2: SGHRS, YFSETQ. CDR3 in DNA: TGCGCCAGCAGCGGGACGACTAGCGGGGTAAACGAGCAGTACTTC. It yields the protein CASSGTTSGVNEQYF.